Sequencing of this T cell receptor (beta chain) was carried out in a study of T cell responses to AZD1222 COVID-19 vaccine. Regarding the study as a whole: Spike-specific TCRs gained breadth and depth after people received two AZD1222 doses. Regions 160-218 and 743-854 held dominance among vaccine-associated CD4 TCRs, which spanned spike.

Profiling relied on immunoSEQ multiplex PCR, and the TCRdb table lists in-frame clones only, not all of them. Of 86,000 or so clones in the sample, about 90% were seen once. Note on this clone: Its antigen remains unknown.

This CDR3 spans 17 amino acids. V lost 1 base and J 1 base, leaving 15 bases between the germline ends. Germline V gives CDR1 SGHDT, CDR2 YYEEEE. The sequence was obtained from an adult who received the AZD1222 COVID-19 vaccine. The rearrangement links TRBV5-6 to TRBJ1-3; D remains ambiguous. The source was peripheral blood, collected 28 days after the second AZD1222 dose. CDR3: CASSLRAAAGSGNTIYF. The CDR3, as DNA: TGTGCCAGCAGCTTGAGGGCCGCTGCGGGGTCTGGAAACACCATATATTTT.